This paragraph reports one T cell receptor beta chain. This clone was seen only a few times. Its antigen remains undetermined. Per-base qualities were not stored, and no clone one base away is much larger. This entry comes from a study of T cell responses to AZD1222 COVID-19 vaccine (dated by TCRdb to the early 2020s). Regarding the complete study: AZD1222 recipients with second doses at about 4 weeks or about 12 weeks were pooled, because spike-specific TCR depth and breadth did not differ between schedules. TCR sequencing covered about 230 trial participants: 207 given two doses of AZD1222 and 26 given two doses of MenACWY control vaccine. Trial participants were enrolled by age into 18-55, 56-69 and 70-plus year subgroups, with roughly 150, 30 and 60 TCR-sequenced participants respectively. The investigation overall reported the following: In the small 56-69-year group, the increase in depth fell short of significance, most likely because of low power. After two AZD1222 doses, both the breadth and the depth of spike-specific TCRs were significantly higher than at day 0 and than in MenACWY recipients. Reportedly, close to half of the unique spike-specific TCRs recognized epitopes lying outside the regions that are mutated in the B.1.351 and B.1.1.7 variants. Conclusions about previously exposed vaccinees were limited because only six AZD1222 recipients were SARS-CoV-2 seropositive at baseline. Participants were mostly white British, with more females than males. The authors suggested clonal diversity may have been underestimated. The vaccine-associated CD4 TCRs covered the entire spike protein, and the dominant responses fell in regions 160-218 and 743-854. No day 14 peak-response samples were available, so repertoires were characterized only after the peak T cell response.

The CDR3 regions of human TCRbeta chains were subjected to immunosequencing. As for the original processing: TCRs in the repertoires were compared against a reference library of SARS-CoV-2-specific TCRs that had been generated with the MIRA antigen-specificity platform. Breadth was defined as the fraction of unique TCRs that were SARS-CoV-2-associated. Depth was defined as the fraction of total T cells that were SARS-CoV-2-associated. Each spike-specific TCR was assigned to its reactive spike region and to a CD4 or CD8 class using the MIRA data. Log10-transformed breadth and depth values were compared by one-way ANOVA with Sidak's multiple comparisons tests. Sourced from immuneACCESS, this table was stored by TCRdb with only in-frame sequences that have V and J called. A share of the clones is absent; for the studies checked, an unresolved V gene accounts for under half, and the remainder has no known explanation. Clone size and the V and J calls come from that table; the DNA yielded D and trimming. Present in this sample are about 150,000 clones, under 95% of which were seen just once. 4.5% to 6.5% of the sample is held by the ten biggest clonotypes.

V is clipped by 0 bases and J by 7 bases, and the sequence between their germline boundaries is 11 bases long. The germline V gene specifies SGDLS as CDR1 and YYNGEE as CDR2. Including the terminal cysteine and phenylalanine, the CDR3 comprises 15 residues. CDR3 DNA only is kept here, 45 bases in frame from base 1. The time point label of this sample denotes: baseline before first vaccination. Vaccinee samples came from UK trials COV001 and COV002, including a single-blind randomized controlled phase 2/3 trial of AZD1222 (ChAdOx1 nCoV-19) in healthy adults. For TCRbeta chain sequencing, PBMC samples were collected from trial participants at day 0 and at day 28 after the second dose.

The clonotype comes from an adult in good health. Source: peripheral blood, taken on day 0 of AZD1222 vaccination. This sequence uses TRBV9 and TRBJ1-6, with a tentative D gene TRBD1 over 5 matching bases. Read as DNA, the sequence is TGTGCCAGCAGCGTAGGAGCAGGGTGGAATTCACCCCTCCACTTT. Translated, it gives CASSVGAGWNSPLHF.